The present T cell receptor (beta chain) was sequenced within a study of blood T cell repertoires in COVID-19 (dated by TCRdb to 2019 to 2021). The study in broad terms: Collaborator samples came from the United States, Italy and Spain and covered acute and convalescent phases of COVID-19. The material from the prospective study consisted of cDNA or gDNA derived from T cells, B-cell-depleted T cells, or PBMCs. The dataset comprised deeply sampled blood TCRbeta repertoires from subjects exposed to, actively infected with, or recovered from COVID-19. The repertoires were made available in a free public database intended to serve as a resource for research on the immune response to SARS-CoV-2. Samples were obtained from the ongoing ImmuneRACE study (first 160 participants) and from 950 to 1,500 subjects provided by 6 global collaborators. The sample metadata nearly always contained a de-identified subject ID, COVID-19 status, age in years and sex. Where available, HLA class I and class II types were obtained from metadata supplied by the sample provider rather than from assay-based typing.

Taken from the germline V gene (reference sequence), the CDR1 and CDR2 loops are WNHNN and SYGVQD. The CDR3 spans 13 residues, from the cysteine through the phenylalanine. The entry retains the CDR3 DNA only, 39 bases that are in frame from base 1. A distance of 7 bases separates the germline ends of V and J, which lose 6 bases and 2 bases respectively. At one collaborating source in Seattle, patients were enrolled during active infection and were followed longitudinally through the course of disease. The collaborating institutions used their own protocols to collect whole blood in K2EDTA tubes. For TCRbeta analysis, collaborators shipped samples in one of three forms: frozen whole blood, isolated PBMCs, or DNA extracted from either of those sample types. The sample holds one count of this clone. Which antigen it targets is not known. The input lacks base qualities; no much larger clone sits a single base away.

TCRbeta CDR3 regions were amplified from genomic DNA by means of the immunoSEQ Assay, a bias-controlled multiplex PCR. On the authors' methods: Nucleated cell counts per sample were estimated from amplification of reference gene primers within the assay. To quantify the absolute abundance of each unique TCRbeta CDR3 rearrangement, sequence reads were collapsed and filtered. For each sample, productive Simpson clonality was calculated as the square root of Simpson's diversity index over productive rearrangements. This immuneACCESS table, as held by TCRdb, lists in-frame sequences with V and J called but not all clones. Of the missing ones, under half trace to an unresolved V gene in checked studies; the others have no known cause. Clone size and V and J calls were adopted from that table, with D and trimming inferred from the DNA. The sample table contains roughly 340,000 clones; only one count was recorded for almost 90% of them. The ten largest clones capture approximately 7.4% of the sample.

What the work shows at the level of the full study, not this receptor alone: Clinical and demographic metadata were provided uncurated, with the amount varying by source and participant.

Here the chain combines TRBV10-1 and TRBJ2-2, with the D gene uncertain. This TCR derives from a woman in her 70s with COVID-19, enrolled during active disease. Sequencing was carried out using peripheral blood. The DNA sequence is TGCGCCAGCAGAGACTCTAACACCGGGGAGCTGTTTTTT. Its protein is CASRDSNTGELFF.